The following is a T cell receptor beta chain sequence with its context. Its antigen is not known. These data are taken from a study of cytomegalovirus exposure and HLA in healthy donors. Background on the study: Falling in the Caucasian-associated ancestry cluster were about four fifths of some 400 genotyped donors. Study-level results: Other equally common chains were less clonally expanded than HLA-associated TCR beta chains, a later analysis showed. About 180 TCR beta chains were listed as cytomegalovirus-associated.

The CDR3 consists of 14 residues. V lost 3 bases and J lost 7, with 16 bases in between. The germline V gene has CDR1 MNHNS and CDR2 SASEGT. Vbeta (60) and Jbeta (13) primers were used in the PCR. Sequencing used immunoSEQ multiplex PCR; TCRdb keeps in-frame clones, though not all of them. The table has approximately 160,000 clones, roughly 80% seen once. The gene calls are TRBV6-1 and TRBJ2-7; TRBD2 is a possible D gene (5 bases). Specimen: PBMCs. This TCR was sampled from a man in his thirties or forties in good health and CMV-seropositive. In DNA, the CDR3 is TGTGCCAGCAGTGAGGAGGCAGAGAAGGATGAGCAGTACTTC. As protein: CASSEEAEKDEQYF.